Presented here are 20 T cell receptor beta chains from one specimen sequenced in a study of regulatory T cells in long-lasting Graves disease. As to time point: newly diagnosed GD, antithyroid drugs for less than 3 months. Extracted RNA from PBMCs served as the source of the TCR library. Arm-PCR of CDR3 regions and iRepertoire HTBI primers were used to build TCR beta libraries. TCRdb reprocessed the multiplex PCR reads via MiXCR and lists one record per CDR3 protein. The sample has roughly 430,000 distinct CDR3 sequences, less than 20% seen once. These same records also appear under a second study, on T cells in Graves' hyperthyroidism and ophthalmopathy.

The sequences come from peripheral blood mononuclear cells (PBMCs), collected at new diagnosis, from a patient treated with antithyroid drugs. These receptors all stem from a young woman with Graves disease.

As DNA, the CDR3 is TGTGCCAGCAGGAGGACAGGGGACACAGATACGCAGTATTTT. Translation: CASRRTGDTDTQYF. The chain has TRBV7-3 and TRBJ2-3; 9 bases are shared with TRBD1. The CDR3 contains 14 residues. The V gene's germline CDR1 is SGHTA and CDR2 FQGTGA. V dropped 6 bases and J dropped 2; count of bases not matched to a gene: 3.

The J gene is TRBJ2-6, the V gene TRBV5-1; D not certain. V lost 1 base, J lost 0 bases, and 5 bases lay in between. Germline CDR1 is SGHRS and CDR2 is YFSETQ. This CDR3 has 15 amino acids. The CDR3 protein is CASSLLNSGANVLTF. As DNA, the CDR3 is TGCGCCAGCAGCTTGCTGAACTCTGGGGCCAACGTCCTGACTTTC.

The sample holds many counts of this clonotype. The chain uses TRBV6-2 or TRBV6-3 and TRBJ1-2; a weak D match, TRBD1 (6 bases). V lost 2 bases and J lost 8, with 12 bases in between. Looked up from germline, CDR1 is MNHEY and CDR2 is SVGEGT. The CDR3 is 13 amino acids. CDR3 residues: CASSYGGGQGYTF. In DNA form, the CDR3 reads TGTGCCAGCAGTTACGGTGGGGGGCAGGGCTACACCTTC.

This clonotype was seen repeatedly, ten times or more. This chain connects TRBV2 to TRBJ1-5; 7 bases align to TRBD1. Per the germline V gene, CDR1 is SNHLY and CDR2 is FYNNEI. With 8 bases clipped from V and 4 bases from J, the junction kept 11 bases outside the gene matches. The CDR3 loop spans 15 amino acids. Written as DNA, the CDR3 is TGTGCCAGCTTTGAAGGACAGGAGCCTAATCAGCCCCAGCATTTT. It codes for CASFEGQEPNQPQHF.

This clonotype was detected ten times or more. This chain joins TRBV18 and TRBJ2-2; tentative D call: TRBD1 (5 bases). This CDR3 is 13 amino acids long. The ends were cut back, 5 bases at V and 4 bases at J, with 8 bases in the middle. The germline gives CDR1 KGHSH, CDR2 LQKENI. CDR3 protein: CASSSRVTGELFF. Written as DNA, the CDR3 is TGTGCCAGCTCAAGCAGGGTCACCGGGGAGCTGTTTTTT.

This clonotype occurred many times. The V and J genes are TRBV9 and TRBJ1-4, with no clear D. With 0 bases removed from V and 4 bases from J, the gap between germline ends came to 7 bases. The germline V gene has CDR1 SGDLS and CDR2 YYNGEE. CDR3 length equals 14 residues. The DNA for the CDR3 is TGTGCCAGCAGCGTAGAGTGGAATAATGAAAAACTGTTTTTT. It yields the protein CASSVEWNNEKLFF.

The CDR3 nucleotides are TGCAGCGTTGATCTGGGTGGGCGCGAGCAGTACTTC. Translated: CSVDLGGREQYF. The rearrangement links TRBV29-1 to TRBJ2-7; D uncertain. Germline assignment: CDR1 SQVTM and CDR2 ANQGSEA. The V end was cut by 3 bases, the J end by 6 bases, with 12 bases between. This CDR3 region has 12 residues.

This clonotype was counted many times. In DNA, the CDR3 is TGTGCCAGCAGTGTTGGAGTTGAAGCTTTCTTT. The encoded protein is CASSVGVEAFF. J is TRBJ1-1 and V is TRBV2; D not resolved. With 4 bases removed from V and 7 bases from J, the gap between germline ends came to 7 bases. This CDR3 is 11 amino acids long. Germline V gives CDR1 SNHLY, CDR2 FYNNEI.

Note on this clonotype: This may be a read error: a much more frequent sequence differs by one nucleotide. CDR3 coding DNA: TGTGCCAGCACCCAGACCCGGGACGGTTTCTACGAGCGGTACTTC. This encodes CASTQTRDGFYERYF. This sequence joins TRBV7-2 and TRBJ2-7, with D perhaps given as TRBD1 or TRBD2 (5 bases each). This CDR3 is built from 15 residues. Germline CDR1 SGHTA, CDR2 FQGNSA.

This clonotype was detected many times. The chain combines TRBV11-2 with TRBJ2-3; D not resolved. V was pared by 1 base and J by 6 bases, with 11 bases between. The CDR3 totals 14 residues. Germline lookup yields CDR1 SGHAT and CDR2 FQNNGV. The CDR3 loop reads CASSLAGSSDTQYF. The CDR3 nucleotides read TGTGCCAGCAGCTTAGCCGGGTCTTCGGATACGCAGTATTTT. The whole variable domain, filled in from reference TRBV11-2 and TRBJ2-3, reads EAGVAQSPRYKIIEKRQSVAFWCNPISGHATLYWYQQILGQGPKLLIQFQNNGVVDDSQLPKDRFSAERLKGVDSTLKIQPAKLEDSAVYLCASSLAGSSDTQYFGPGTRLTVL.

This clonotype has ten or more counts. This sequence joins TRBV28 and TRBJ2-7; 7 bases are shared with TRBD2. Trimming removed 10 bases from V and 3 bases from J; junction bases left unmatched: 12. The CDR3 covers 14 residues. Germline V lookup: CDR1 MDHEN, CDR2 SYDVKM. The CDR3 sequence: CATWGGSHFYEQYF. CDR3 sequence (DNA): TGTGCCACATGGGGCGGGAGCCACTTCTACGAGCAGTACTTC. Looking up the rest from reference TRBV28 and TRBJ2-7 gives the full variable domain: DVKVTQSSRYLVKRTGEKVFLECVQDMDHENMFWYRQDPGLGLRLIYFSYDVKMKEKGDIPEGYSVSREKKERFSLILESASTNQTSMYLCATWGGSHFYEQYFGPGTRLTVT.

This clonotype was found many times. This rearrangement joins TRBV6-1 to TRBJ1-2; 8 bases are shared with TRBD1. Germline-derived CDR1 and CDR2 are MNHNS and SASEGT. The ends lost 7 bases at V and 3 bases at J; junction bases unmatched: 4. The CDR3 has 13 residues. CDR3: CASKETGDYGYTF. The CDR3 DNA reads as TGTGCCAGCAAAGAGACAGGGGACTATGGCTACACCTTC.

The chain combines TRBV9 with TRBJ1-2, with a weak D call TRBD1 (5 bases). The germline V gene has CDR1 SGDLS and CDR2 YYNGEE. The germline V and J ends were trimmed by 0 bases and 7 bases, with 7 bases remaining between them. The CDR3 runs to 12 residues. The CDR3 sequence is CASSVERGGYTF. For the CDR3, the DNA is TGTGCCAGCAGCGTAGAAAGGGGTGGCTACACCTTC.

CDR3 region: CASSIPPRGTGLNTEAFF. DNA for the CDR3: TGTGCCAGCAGCATCCCCCCCCGGGGGACAGGTTTGAACACTGAAGCTTTCTTT. V usage is TRBV7-9 and J usage is TRBJ1-1; 8 bases are shared with TRBD1. Germline V gene lookup returns CDR1 SEHNR and CDR2 FQNEAQ (reference sequence). V was clipped by 5 bases and J by 0 bases; unmatched bases: 14. The CDR3 has 18 residues.

This clonotype was observed a few times. The chain carries TRBV7-2 and TRBJ2-7, with D maybe TRBD1 (5 bases). Germline V gene lookup returns CDR1 SGHTA and CDR2 FQGNSA. This CDR3 spans 15 amino acids. V was trimmed by 4 bases and J by 0 bases, leaving 13 bases between them. The CDR3 loop reads CASSSLGDTSYEQYF. Here the CDR3 DNA reads TGTGCCAGCAGCTCCCTAGGGGATACCTCCTACGAGCAGTACTTC.

In this sample, this clonotype turned up many times. The V and J genes are TRBV20-1 and TRBJ2-7; no reliable D call. Trimming stripped 6 bases from V and 4 bases from J, with 7 bases between. Germline CDR1 and CDR2: DFQATT and SNEGSKA (reference sequence). The CDR3 spans 10 residues. CDR3 sequence reads: CSASPYEQYF. The CDR3 nucleotides are TGCAGTGCGTCTCCTTACGAGCAGTACTTC.

Many counts were recorded for this clonotype. The chain uses TRBV30 and TRBJ1-2; weak D call: TRBD1 (5 bases). Germline V gives CDR1 GTSNPN, CDR2 SVGIG (reference sequence). Deletions cut 3 bases from V and 4 bases from J, with 15 bases between. The CDR3 loop spans 14 amino acids. The CDR3 protein is CAWRMQGGVYGYTF. CDR3 coding DNA: TGTGCCTGGAGAATGCAGGGAGGGGTCTATGGCTACACCTTC. Complete variable domain (other parts from reference TRBV30 and TRBJ1-2): SQTIHQWPATLVQPVGSPLSLECTVEGTSNPNLYWYRQAAGRGLQLLFYSVGIGQISSEVPQNLSASRPQDRQFILSSKKLLLSDSGFYLCAWRMQGGVYGYTFGSGTRLTVV.

In its sample, this clonotype was seen a few times. This sequence joins TRBV10-3 and TRBJ1-1, with D possibly TRBD1 on 5 matching bases. The germline gives CDR1 ENHRY, CDR2 SYGVKD. CDR3 length: 17 residues. Deletions cut 0 bases from V and 7 bases from J, with 21 bases between. The CDR3 sequence: CAISESQTVRARGEAFF. CDR3 bases: TGTGCCATCAGTGAGTCCCAAACGGTCAGGGCTCGGGGTGAAGCTTTCTTT.

As for this clonotype: One end of the junction is discordant with germline, which a read error may explain. The genes are TRBV27 and TRBJ2-2; tentative D call: TRBD2 (6 bases). Germline loops: CDR1 MNHEY, CDR2 SMNVEV (reference sequence). This CDR3 has 17 residues. CDR3 protein: CASSLWGEVWNTRELFF. In nucleotides, the CDR3 is TGTGCCAGCAGTTTATGGGGGGAAGTTTGGAACACCAGGGAGCTGTTTTTT.

The V and J genes are TRBV4-1 and TRBJ1-6, with 8 bases identical to TRBD1. The CDR3 totals 15 residues. Trimming took 2 bases from V and 8 from J; bases not matched to a gene: 5. Germline-derived CDR1 and CDR2 are MGHRA and YSYEKL. The CDR3 region has the DNA TGCGCCAGCAGCCAAAGGACAGGGTTGGATTCACCCCTCCACTTT. Its translation is CASSQRTGLDSPLHF.